Presented here are 29 T cell receptor beta chains from one specimen sequenced in a study of blood T cell repertoires in COVID-19. Only in-frame clones appear in the TCRdb table, and some are missing; sequencing was by immunoSEQ multiplex PCR. The profile shows 150,000 to 200,000 clones, about 88% of them singletons. Sequences were obtained from peripheral blood. Receptors originate from a woman aged 25 to 39 with active or convalescent COVID-19.

The gene calls are TRBV5-4 and TRBJ2-5, with a weak D call TRBD1 (6 bases). The CDR3 loop spans 16 amino acids. V shed 0 bases and J shed 4 bases, with 16 bases lying between them. The germline V gene encodes CDR1 SGHNT and CDR2 YYREEE (reference sequence). CDR3 DNA sequence: TGTGCCAGCAGCTTGGGATCTGGGGGCATGAGAGAGACCCAGTACTTC. It translates to CASSLGSGGMRETQYF.

The chain is built from TRBV7-9 and TRBJ2-7, with 8 nucleotides matching TRBD1. The germline V gene has CDR1 SEHNR and CDR2 FQNEAQ (reference sequence). CDR3 length: 15 residues. The V segment lost 2 bases and the J segment 5 bases; nucleotides outside the gene matches: 8. Written as DNA, the CDR3 is TGTGCCAGCAGCTTATACCGGGACAGGAATGACGAGCAGTACTTC. It specifies CASSLYRDRNDEQYF. Full variable domain (remainder filled in from reference TRBV7-9 and TRBJ2-7): DTGVSQNPRHKITKRGQNVTFRCDPISEHNRLYWYRQTLGQGPEFLTYFQNEAQLEKSRLLSDRFSAERPKGSFSTLEIQRTEQGDSAMYLCASSLYRDRNDEQYFGPGTRLTVT.

The CDR3 nucleotides are TGTGCCAGCAGGTCCACCTGGCAGACAGCGAACACTGAAGCTTTCTTT. As protein: CASRSTWQTANTEAFF. The chain is built from TRBV5-6 and TRBJ1-1; the D gene is possibly TRBD1 (5 bases). Germline V lookup: CDR1 SGHDT, CDR2 YYEEEE. This CDR3 is built from 16 residues. V was pared by 5 bases and J by 1 base, with 18 bases between.

The chain combines TRBV19 with TRBJ1-1; D gene ambiguous. The CDR3 is 14 amino acids. In germline, CDR1 is LNHDA, CDR2 SQIVND (reference sequence). The ends were cut back, 3 bases at V and 6 bases at J, with 14 bases in the middle. The CDR3 region is CASSIWATGAEAFF. The CDR3 DNA follows: TGTGCCAGTAGTATTTGGGCAACGGGAGCTGAAGCTTTCTTT. Full variable domain (rest looked up from reference TRBV19 and TRBJ1-1): DGGITQSPKYLFRKEGQNVTLSCEQNLNHDAMYWYRQDPGQGLRLIYYSQIVNDFQKGDIAEGYSVSREKKESFPLTVTSAQKNPTAFYLCASSIWATGAEAFFGQGTRLTVV.

This clone was counted between two and nine times. The CDR3 DNA reads TGTGCCAGCAGCCCTACCAACAGGCGCACTTACAATGAGCAGTTCTTC. Residues: CASSPTNRRTYNEQFF. The V call is TRBV7-9, the J call TRBJ2-1; TRBD1 is a possible D gene (5 bases). Germline V CDR1 and CDR2: SEHNR, FQNEAQ (reference sequence). The CDR3 is 16 amino acids. The V end was cut by 5 bases, the J end by 4 bases, with 18 bases between.

The CDR3 sequence is CASRRGQGKDGYTF. The CDR3 nucleotides are TGTGCCAGCAGGCGAGGACAGGGTAAAGATGGCTACACCTTC. This chain joins TRBV28 and TRBJ1-2, with TRBD1 matching over 8 bases. Germline trimming cut 6 bases from V and 6 bases from J; bases unmatched to any gene: 9. The CDR3 runs 14 residues. Germline-derived CDR1 and CDR2 are MDHEN and SYDVKM.

The chain recombines TRBV28 with TRBJ2-7, with a weak D call TRBD2 (5 bases). The CDR3 totals 14 residues. Trimming removed 4 bases at V and 6 bases at J, with 16 bases between. Germline V gene lookup returns CDR1 MDHEN and CDR2 SYDVKM. CDR3 in DNA: TGTGCCAGCAGTTGGGAGACACCTCTTCGCGAGCAGTACTTC. Amino acids: CASSWETPLREQYF. The complete variable domain, with remaining parts taken from reference TRBV28 and TRBJ2-7, reads DVKVTQSSRYLVKRTGEKVFLECVQDMDHENMFWYRQDPGLGLRLIYFSYDVKMKEKGDIPEGYSVSREKKERFSLILESASTNQTSMYLCASSWETPLREQYFGPGTRLTVT.

The chain joins TRBV3-1 (or the pseudogene TRBV3-2) to TRBJ1-2; D unclear. The V end was cut by 2 bases, the J end by 7 bases, with 20 bases between. The germline V gene encodes CDR1 LGHDT and CDR2 YNNKEL (reference sequence). The CDR3 is made up of 16 amino acids. CDR3: CASSQLKPYGEAGYTF. CDR3 DNA: TGTGCCAGCAGCCAACTCAAGCCCTACGGGGAAGCTGGCTACACCTTC.

V is TRBV28 and J is TRBJ2-3, with 8 bases lining up with TRBD1. V lost 4 bases to trimming and J lost 0 bases; unmatched junction nucleotides: 3. The CDR3 length is 15 residues. Germline V gene data show CDR1 as MDHEN and CDR2 as SYDVKM. The CDR3 reads CASSWTGTSTDTQYF. Written as DNA, the CDR3 is TGTGCCAGCAGTTGGACAGGGACCAGCACAGATACGCAGTATTTT.

In its sample, this clone was seen a few times. The J gene is TRBJ1-6, the V gene TRBV15; TRBD1 aligns across 10 bases. The trim removed 5 bases at V and 8 bases at J, leaving 3 bases unmatched. Germline V gene lookup returns CDR1 LNHNV and CDR2 YYDKDF (reference sequence). This CDR3 spans 14 amino acids. CDR3 sequence reads: CATSGDRGDSPLHF. DNA of the CDR3: TGTGCCACCAGCGGGGACAGGGGAGATTCACCCCTCCACTTT.

The genes are TRBV4-1 and TRBJ2-2, with 7 bases matching TRBD1. This CDR3 spans 17 amino acids. Germline V lookup: CDR1 MGHRA, CDR2 YSYEKL. V lost 0 bases to trimming and J lost 0 bases; unmatched junction nucleotides: 4. In DNA form, the CDR3 reads TGCGCCAGCAGCCAAGAAGGGGACAGTACGAACACCGGGGAGCTGTTTTTT. Residues: CASSQEGDSTNTGELFF.

The chain links TRBV3-1 (or the pseudogene TRBV3-2) to TRBJ2-1; perhaps TRBD2 as D (6 bases). CDR1 is LGHDT and CDR2 is YNNKEL in the germline V gene (reference sequence). There are 14 residues in the CDR3. Trimming pared 4 bases from V and 3 bases from J, leaving 10 bases between. CDR3 region: CASSRGTYYNEQFF. DNA of the CDR3: TGTGCCAGCAGCCGCGGGACTTACTACAATGAGCAGTTCTTC.

CDR3 amino acids: CSVEDQGRRSYNEQFF. In DNA form, the CDR3 reads TGCAGCGTTGAAGATCAGGGCAGGCGCTCCTACAATGAGCAGTTCTTC. This chain joins TRBV29-1 and TRBJ2-1; a weak D match, TRBD1 (5 bases). Germline V gives CDR1 SQVTM, CDR2 ANQGSEA. Trimming shortened V by 0 bases and J by 0 bases, and 12 bases separated the two germline ends. This CDR3 is 16 amino acids long.

This chain links TRBV10-1 with TRBJ2-1; 10 bases line up with TRBD2. Trimming removed 4 bases from V and 4 bases from J; junction bases left unmatched: 4. The CDR3 extends over 15 amino acids. Germline assignment: CDR1 WNHNN and CDR2 SYGVQD (reference sequence). The CDR3 reads CASSVLAGEYNEQFF. The DNA of the CDR3 is TGCGCCAGCAGTGTTCTAGCGGGGGAATACAATGAGCAGTTCTTC.

This chain uses TRBV2 with TRBJ1-6; 8 nucleotides agree with TRBD1. This CDR3 has 14 amino acids. The germline V gene has CDR1 SNHLY and CDR2 FYNNEI. V shed 6 bases, J shed 8 bases, and the junction held 6 bases outside the gene matches. The CDR3 DNA reads TGTGCCAGCAGCGGACAGGGATGGGATTCACCCCTCCACTTT. It yields the protein CASSGQGWDSPLHF. The entire variable domain, with the rest obtained from reference TRBV2 and TRBJ1-6, is as follows: EPEVTQTPSHQVTQMGQEVILRCVPISNHLYFYWYRQILGQKVEFLVSFYNNEISEKSEIFDDQFSVERPDGSNFTLKIRSTKLEDSAMYFCASSGQGWDSPLHFGNGTRLTVT.

This clone was observed a single time. The CDR3, as DNA: TGTGCCAGCAGCTTGCACAGAACTTACGAGCAGTACTTC. Translation gives CASSLHRTYEQYF. The chain links TRBV5-5 to TRBJ2-7, with unresolved D. The CDR3 is made up of 13 amino acids. V dropped 1 base and J dropped 4 bases, with 9 bases sitting between them. Per germline, CDR1 SGHKS and CDR2 YYEKEE (reference sequence).

This rearrangement joins TRBV11-2 to TRBJ1-2, with unresolved D. The CDR3 spans 16 residues. V shed 7 bases and J shed 2 bases, with 20 bases lying between them. Germline-derived CDR1 and CDR2 are SGHAT and FQNNGV. CDR3 protein: CASNPVFPGLNYGYTF. The CDR3 DNA sequence: TGTGCCAGCAACCCAGTGTTCCCAGGACTGAACTATGGCTACACCTTC.

This clone was observed a single time. J is TRBJ2-1 and V is TRBV5-1; 10 bases map to TRBD1. This CDR3 is 15 amino acids long. Trimming took 3 bases from V and 7 from J; bases not matched to a gene: 7. CDR1 is SGHRS and CDR2 is YFSETQ in the germline V gene. CDR3 bases: TGCGCCAGCAGCTCCGGGGACAGGGGTTTTAATGAGCAGTTCTTC. Protein product: CASSSGDRGFNEQFF.

This chain connects TRBV11-3 to TRBJ1-5; D gene uncertain. Germline CDR1 and CDR2: SGHNT and YENEEA. V lost 0 bases and J lost 1, with 13 bases in between. The CDR3 sequence is 17 residues long. The CDR3 DNA is TGTGCCAGCAGCTTAGATTCAGCAGGCGTGAGCAATCAGCCCCAGCATTTT. Translating gives CASSLDSAGVSNQPQHF. Supplemented by reference TRBV11-3 and TRBJ1-5, the full variable domain reads EAGVVQSPRYKIIEKKQPVAFWCNPISGHNTLYWYLQNLGQGPELLIRYENEEAVDDSQLPKDRFSAERLKGVDSTLKIQPAELGDSAVYLCASSLDSAGVSNQPQHFGDGTRLSIL.

The genes are TRBV19 and TRBJ2-7, with 10 bases identical to TRBD2. Germline lookup yields CDR1 LNHDA and CDR2 SQIVND (reference sequence). This CDR3 is 16 amino acids long. The V gene end was trimmed by 4 bases and the J gene end by 0 bases; junction bases not matched to a gene: 6. The CDR3 region is CASSTSSGGYSYEQYF. DNA of the CDR3: TGTGCCAGTAGTACCTCTAGCGGGGGTTACTCCTACGAGCAGTACTTC. Based on the CDR3 plus reference TRBV19 and TRBJ2-7, the full variable domain is DGGITQSPKYLFRKEGQNVTLSCEQNLNHDAMYWYRQDPGQGLRLIYYSQIVNDFQKGDIAEGYSVSREKKESFPLTVTSAQKNPTAFYLCASSTSSGGYSYEQYFGPGTRLTVT.

CDR3 bases: TGTGCAACGATAACCGGGACTGACTACACCTTC. This translates into CATITGTDYTF. The V call is TRBV12-2, the J call TRBJ1-2. TRBV12-2 is marked as a pseudogene. CDR3 size: 11 residues.

The rearrangement joins TRBV30 to TRBJ1-5; D is ambiguous. The V and J ends lost 7 bases and 8 bases respectively, with 18 bases between them. Per the germline V gene, CDR1 is GTSNPN and CDR2 is SVGIG (reference sequence). CDR3 length: 13 residues. CDR3 in DNA: TGTGCCTCCGACGGAGGTTCATCAGAGCCCCAGCATTTT. It specifies CASDGGSSEPQHF.

The chain has TRBV19 and TRBJ2-7, with D perhaps matching TRBD1 (6 bases). CDR3 length: 14 residues. CDR1 is LNHDA, CDR2 SQIVND, per germline (reference sequence). V was pared by 6 bases and J by 4 bases, with 16 bases between. The CDR3 region is CASSNTGTTYEQYF. The CDR3 region has the DNA TGTGCCAGTAGCAACACCGGGACAACATACGAGCAGTACTTC. The whole variable domain, remainder taken from reference TRBV19 and TRBJ2-7, is DGGITQSPKYLFRKEGQNVTLSCEQNLNHDAMYWYRQDPGQGLRLIYYSQIVNDFQKGDIAEGYSVSREKKESFPLTVTSAQKNPTAFYLCASSNTGTTYEQYFGPGTRLTVT.

J is TRBJ1-6 and V is TRBV9, with D perhaps TRBD1 (5 bases). Trimming shortened V by 4 bases and J by 7 bases, and 12 bases separated the two germline ends. Germline assignment: CDR1 SGDLS and CDR2 YYNGEE. The CDR3 is made up of 14 amino acids. CDR3 sequence reads: CASSLETANSPLHF. The CDR3 DNA sequence: TGTGCCAGCAGCCTAGAGACAGCAAATTCACCCCTCCACTTT.

The J gene is TRBJ2-1, the V gene TRBV9; 7 bases are shared with TRBD2. The germline CDR1 and CDR2 sequences are SGDLS and YYNGEE. V shed 3 bases and J 8 bases; nucleotides not matched to a gene: 8. The CDR3 runs 14 residues. In nucleotides, the CDR3 is TGTGCCAGCAGCGCGTGGGGGGGTACGGATGAGCAGTTCTTC. Translating it yields CASSAWGGTDEQFF. The full variable domain, in which reference TRBV9 and TRBJ2-1 provide the parts outside the CDR3, is DSGVTQTPKHLITATGQRVTLRCSPRSGDLSVYWYQQSLDQGLQFLIQYYNGEERAKGNILERFSAQQFPDLHSELNLSSLELGDSALYFCASSAWGGTDEQFFGPGTRLTVL.

This rearrangement joins TRBV2 to TRBJ1-1, with 8 bases identical to TRBD1. The CDR3 extends over 15 amino acids. Germline-derived CDR1 and CDR2 are SNHLY and FYNNEI. V trimming: 4 bases; J trimming: 2 bases; junction bases outside the gene matches: 6. The CDR3 DNA is TGTGCCAGCAGTGTGGGTGGACAGGGAAACACTGAAGCTTTCTTT. It encodes CASSVGGQGNTEAFF.

This rearrangement joins TRBV14 to TRBJ1-1; no clear D. V was shortened by 0 bases and J by 0 bases, with 11 bases between the two germline ends. This CDR3 region has 16 residues. The germline gives CDR1 SGHDN, CDR2 FVKESK. CDR3: CASSQDSWPLNTEAFF. The DNA of the CDR3 is TGTGCCAGCAGCCAAGATTCATGGCCGCTGAACACTGAAGCTTTCTTT.

The chain recombines TRBV6-5 with TRBJ2-7; 14 nucleotides match TRBD2. The V gene's germline CDR1 is MNHEY and CDR2 SVGAGI. This CDR3 spans 15 amino acids. With V trimmed by 6 bases and J by 5 bases, 6 bases remained unmatched. CDR3 region: CASRSGTSGSNEQYF. As DNA, the CDR3 is TGTGCCAGCAGATCCGGGACTAGCGGGAGTAACGAGCAGTACTTC.

The V call is TRBV5-4, the J call TRBJ1-2; 11 nucleotides align to TRBD1. V lost 4 bases to trimming and J lost 4 bases; unmatched junction nucleotides: 9. Germline assignment: CDR1 SGHNT and CDR2 YYREEE (reference sequence). The CDR3 is made up of 16 amino acids. The CDR3 loop is CASSDPRTGGAYGYTF. CDR3 nucleotides: TGTGCCAGCAGCGACCCTAGGACAGGGGGCGCCTATGGCTACACCTTC.